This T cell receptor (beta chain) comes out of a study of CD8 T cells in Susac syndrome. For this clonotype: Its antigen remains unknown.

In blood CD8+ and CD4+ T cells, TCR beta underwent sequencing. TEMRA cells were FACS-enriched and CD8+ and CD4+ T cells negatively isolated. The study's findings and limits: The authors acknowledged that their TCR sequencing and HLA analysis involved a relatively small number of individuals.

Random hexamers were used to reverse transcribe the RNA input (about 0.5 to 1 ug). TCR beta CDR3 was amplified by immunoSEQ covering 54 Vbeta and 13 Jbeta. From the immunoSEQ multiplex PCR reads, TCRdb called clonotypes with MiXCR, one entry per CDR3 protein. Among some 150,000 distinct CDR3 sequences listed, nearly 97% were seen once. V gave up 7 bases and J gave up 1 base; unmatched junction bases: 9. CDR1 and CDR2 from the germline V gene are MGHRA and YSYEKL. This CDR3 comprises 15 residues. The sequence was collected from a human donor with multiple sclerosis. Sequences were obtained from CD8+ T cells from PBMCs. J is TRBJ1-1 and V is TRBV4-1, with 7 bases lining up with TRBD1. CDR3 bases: TGCGCCAGCACCCTCAGGGGGGGGGCGAACACTGAAGCTTTCTTT. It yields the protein CASTLRGGANTEAFF.